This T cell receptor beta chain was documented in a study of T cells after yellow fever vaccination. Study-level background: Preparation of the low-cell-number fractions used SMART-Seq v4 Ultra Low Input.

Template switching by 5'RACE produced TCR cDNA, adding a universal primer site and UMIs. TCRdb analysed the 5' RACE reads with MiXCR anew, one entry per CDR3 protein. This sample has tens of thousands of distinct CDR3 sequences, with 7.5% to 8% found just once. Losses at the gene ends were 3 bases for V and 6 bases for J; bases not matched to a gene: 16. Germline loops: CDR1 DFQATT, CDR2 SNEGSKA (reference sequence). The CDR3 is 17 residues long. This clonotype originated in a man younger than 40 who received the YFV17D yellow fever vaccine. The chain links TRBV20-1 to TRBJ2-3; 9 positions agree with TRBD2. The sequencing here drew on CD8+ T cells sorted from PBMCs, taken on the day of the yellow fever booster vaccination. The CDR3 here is CSARKHPGLALRDTQYF. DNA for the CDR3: TGCAGTGCTAGGAAACATCCGGGACTAGCTCTCCGTGATACGCAGTATTTT.